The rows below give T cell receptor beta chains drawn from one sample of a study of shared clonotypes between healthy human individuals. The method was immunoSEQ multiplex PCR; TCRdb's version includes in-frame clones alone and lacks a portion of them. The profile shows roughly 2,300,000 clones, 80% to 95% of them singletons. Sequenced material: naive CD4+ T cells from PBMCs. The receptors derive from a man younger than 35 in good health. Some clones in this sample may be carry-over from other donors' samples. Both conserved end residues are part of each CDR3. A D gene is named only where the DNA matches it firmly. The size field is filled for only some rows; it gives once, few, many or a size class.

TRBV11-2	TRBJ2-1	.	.	TGTGCCAGCAGCTTATCGTGGCTACCCCCCAATGAGCAGTTCTTC	CASSLSWLPPNEQFF
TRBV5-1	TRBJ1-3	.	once	TGCGCCAGCAGCTTTGCAGGGGCTGGGAGAAACACCATATATTTT	CASSFAGAGRNTIYF
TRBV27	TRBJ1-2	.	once	TGTGCCAGCAGTTTAGCGGGGGGAATCAATCATCCAGGCTACACCTTC	CASSLAGGINHPGYTF
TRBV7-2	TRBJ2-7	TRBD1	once	TGTGCCAGCAGCATCGGACAGGGCGCCTACGAGCAGTACTTC	CASSIGQGAYEQYF
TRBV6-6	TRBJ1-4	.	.	TGTGCCAGCAGTTGGTCCGGACGAGGAACTAATGAAAAACTGTTTTTT	CASSWSGRGTNEKLFF
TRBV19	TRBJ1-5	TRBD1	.	TGTGCCAGTGGCGCTAGGAGCAGGGGGACTCAGCCCCAGCATTTT	CASGARSRGTQPQHF
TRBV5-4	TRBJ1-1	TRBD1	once	TGTGCCAGCAGCTCCAGGGCAGGGGGCACTGAAGCTTTCTTT	CASSSRAGGTEAFF
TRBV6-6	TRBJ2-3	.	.	TGTGCCAGCAGTTTGGGGCAGGGCACAGATACGCAGTATTTT	CASSLGQGTDTQYF
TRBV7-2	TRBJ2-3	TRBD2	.	TGTGCCAGCAGCCTGGGACTAGCGGCAGATACGCAGTATTTT	CASSLGLAADTQYF
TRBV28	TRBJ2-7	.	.	TGTGCCAGCAGTTTTGGGGCAGGAGCTACCTACGAGCAGTACTTC	CASSFGAGATYEQYF
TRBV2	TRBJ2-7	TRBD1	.	TGTGCCACGTCGGGACAGGGGGCATACGAGCAGTACTTC	CATSGQGAYEQYF
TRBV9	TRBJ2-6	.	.	TGTGCCAGCAGCGCAGCATCTGGGGCCAACGTCCTGACTTTC	CASSAASGANVLTF
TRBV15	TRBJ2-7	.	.	TGTGCCACCAGCATAGGAGCGGTCTACGAGCAGTACTTC	CATSIGAVYEQYF
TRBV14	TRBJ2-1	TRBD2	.	TGTGCCAGCAGCCACCCTAGCGGATCCTACAATGAGCAGTTCTTC	CASSHPSGSYNEQFF
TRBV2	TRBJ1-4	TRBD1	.	TGTGCCAGCAGTGAACGACAGGGGGAAAAACTGTTTTTT	CASSERQGEKLFF
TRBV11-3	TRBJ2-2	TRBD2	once	TGTGCCAGCACCACGACTAGCGGGAGCCCCGGGGAGCTGTTTTTT	CASTTTSGSPGELFF
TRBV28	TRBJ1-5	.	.	TGTGCCAGCAGTTTATTTTATCAGCCCCAGCATTTT	CASSLFYQPQHF
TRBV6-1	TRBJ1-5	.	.	TGTGCCAGCAGTGGGCTAAGGGGTCAGCCCCAGCATTTT	CASSGLRGQPQHF
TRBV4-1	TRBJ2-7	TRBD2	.	TGCGCCAGCAGCCCCCGATCTAGCGGGAGCTCCTACGAGCAGTACTTC	CASSPRSSGSSYEQYF
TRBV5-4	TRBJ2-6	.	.	TGTGCCAGCAGTTTGCTCTTCAGGGACGGGGGGGCCAACGTCCTGACTTTC	CASSLLFRDGGANVLTF
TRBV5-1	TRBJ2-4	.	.	TGCGCCAGCAGCTTGGAATTCCAGTTTAGGGGAAACATTCAGTACTTC	CASSLEFQFRGNIQYF
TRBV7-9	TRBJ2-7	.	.	TGTGCCAGCAGCTCATACTCCTTCAAGACCCCCTACGAGCAGTACTTC	CASSSYSFKTPYEQYF
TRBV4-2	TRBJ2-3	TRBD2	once	TGTGCCAGCAGCCTGTCGGGCGGGAGGGCCGGAGGAGTCACAGATACGCAGTATTTT	CASSLSGGRAGGVTDTQYF
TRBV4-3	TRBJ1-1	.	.	TGCGCCAGCAGCCAAAGCCAGAACACTGAAGCTTTCTTT	CASSQSQNTEAFF
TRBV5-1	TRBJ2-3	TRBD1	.	TGCGCCAGCTCCATACAGGGGAGCACAGATACGCAGTATTTT	CASSIQGSTDTQYF
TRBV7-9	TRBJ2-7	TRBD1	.	TGTGCCAGCAGCCCCCGGGGACAGGGGACTTCGGGCGAGCAGTACTTC	CASSPRGQGTSGEQYF
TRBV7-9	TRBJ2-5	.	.	TGTGCCAGCAGCTTCGGGACACAAGAGACCCAGTACTTC	CASSFGTQETQYF
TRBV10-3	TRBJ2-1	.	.	TGTGCCATCAGTGGCTCAGCTATTGAGCAGTTCTTC	CAISGSAIEQFF
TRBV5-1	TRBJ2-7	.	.	TGCGCCAGCAGCTTGGGGGACGAGGGCTCCTACGAGCAGTACTTC	CASSLGDEGSYEQYF
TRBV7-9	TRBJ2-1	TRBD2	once	TGTGCCAGCAGCAACCCCGGGACTAGCGGAAGGCGGCGGTTCTTC	CASSNPGTSGRRRFF
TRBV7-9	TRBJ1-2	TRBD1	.	TGTGCCAGCAGCCCCAGGGACAGAGTTAACTATGGCTACACCTTC	CASSPRDRVNYGYTF
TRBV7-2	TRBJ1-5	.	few	TGTGCCAGCAGCACCGGACAGTACAATCAGCCCCAGCATTTT	CASSTGQYNQPQHF
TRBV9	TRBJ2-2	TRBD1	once	TGTGCCAGCACCAGGACAGGGAACACCGGGGAGCTGTTTTTT	CASTRTGNTGELFF
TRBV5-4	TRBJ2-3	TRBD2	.	TGTGCCAGCAGCACTAGCGGGAGTGACACAGATACGCAGTATTTT	CASSTSGSDTDTQYF
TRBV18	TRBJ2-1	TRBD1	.	TGTGCCAGCTCACCAGGGACAGGTGTAGATTACAATGAGCAGTTCTTC	CASSPGTGVDYNEQFF
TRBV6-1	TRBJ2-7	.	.	TGTGCCAGCAGTGAAGTGTCCAGGGTGCCCTCCTACGAGCAGTACTTC	CASSEVSRVPSYEQYF
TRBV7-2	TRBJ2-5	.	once	TGTGCCAGCAGCGCCGGGACGTTAAGCAAGACCCAGTACTTC	CASSAGTLSKTQYF
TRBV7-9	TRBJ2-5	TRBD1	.	TGTGCCAGCAGCTCGCGACAGGGCCCACAAGAGACCCAGTACTTC	CASSSRQGPQETQYF
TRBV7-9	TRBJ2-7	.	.	TGTGCCAGCAGCCCGTCGTACGAGCAGTACTTC	CASSPSYEQYF
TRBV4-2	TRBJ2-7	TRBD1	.	TGTGCCAGCAGCCGCACCGGACAGGGATCCTACGAGCAGTACTTC	CASSRTGQGSYEQYF
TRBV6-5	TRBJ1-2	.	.	TGTGCCAGCAGAGTGGACGCCACCGACTTC	CASRVDATDF
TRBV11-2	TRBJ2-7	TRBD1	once	TGTGCCAGCAGCTTCGACCTCCACCCGGGACAGGGCGCCTATCAGTACTTC	CASSFDLHPGQGAYQYF
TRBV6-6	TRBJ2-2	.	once	TGTGCCAGCAGGGGGCGGGACACCGGGGAGCTGTTTTTT	CASRGRDTGELFF
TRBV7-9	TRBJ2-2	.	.	TGTGCCAGCAGCTTAAGGGCAGACTCGAACACCGGGGAGCTGTTTTTT	CASSLRADSNTGELFF
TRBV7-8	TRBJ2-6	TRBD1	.	TGTGCCAGCAGCTTAGAGCAGGGGGCCGCAAACTCTGGGGCCAACGTCCTGACTTTC	CASSLEQGAANSGANVLTF
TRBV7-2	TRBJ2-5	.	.	TGTGCCAGCAGCCCCACAGGGTCTGCGGAGACCCAGTACTTC	CASSPTGSAETQYF
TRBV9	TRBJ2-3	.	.	TGTGCCAGCAGCGTAGCTAGAACTCTGGATACGCAGTATTTT	CASSVARTLDTQYF
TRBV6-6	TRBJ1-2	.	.	TGTGCCAGCAGTTACGGGGGACTCCCCCTCTATGGCTACACCTTC	CASSYGGLPLYGYTF